These 5 T cell receptor beta chains were all obtained from the same sample, sequenced in a study of graft-versus-host responses after intestinal transplantation. What these receptors recognize is not known. Sequencing used immunoSEQ multiplex PCR; TCRdb keeps in-frame clones, though not all of them. The data contain about 94,000 clones, 90% to 95% of them singletons. Here the sequenced sample was unstimulated CD8+ T cells sorted from spleen or lymph node cells, taken before intestinal transplant. These receptors originate from a human donor who received an intestinal transplant.

This chain links TRBV11-2 with TRBJ2-7; D call uncertain. Germline CDR1 is SGHAT and CDR2 is FQNNGV. With 4 bases removed from V and 3 bases from J, the gap between germline ends came to 7 bases. The CDR3 consists of 12 residues. CDR3 sequence (DNA): TGTGCCAGCAGCTCCAGTTACTACGAGCAGTACTTC. Protein sequence: CASSSSYYEQYF.

CDR3 region: CASSQAGRRNEKLFF. CDR3 DNA sequence: TGCGCCAGCAGCCAAGCCGGCAGGAGGAATGAAAAACTGTTTTTT. The J gene is TRBJ1-4, the V gene TRBV4-1; no reliable D call. CDR1 is MGHRA, CDR2 YSYEKL, per germline. V was clipped by 1 base and J by 5 bases, with 11 bases between them. The CDR3 runs 15 residues.

This sequence joins TRBV19 and TRBJ2-1; tentative D call: TRBD2 (6 bases). This CDR3 is 15 amino acids long. Germline values: CDR1 LNHDA, CDR2 SQIVND (reference sequence). V was cut by 3 bases and J by 1 base, with 10 bases left in between. This CDR3 reads CASSISSVSYNEQFF. The DNA for the CDR3 is TGTGCCAGTAGTATTTCTAGCGTGTCCTACAATGAGCAGTTCTTC.

The V gene is TRBV7-9, the J gene TRBJ2-5; TRBD1 matches at 9 bases. There are 18 residues in the CDR3. Germline-derived CDR1 and CDR2 are SEHNR and FQNEAQ (reference sequence). The ends lost 1 base at V and 1 base at J; junction bases unmatched: 10. CDR3: CASSLGPGQQGAQETQYF. The CDR3 DNA is TGTGCCAGCAGCTTAGGCCCCGGTCAACAGGGGGCCCAAGAGACCCAGTACTTC.

V gene TRBV27 combines with J gene TRBJ1-4; D perhaps matches TRBD1 (5 bases). Germline loops: CDR1 MNHEY, CDR2 SMNVEV (reference sequence). V dropped 2 bases and J dropped 11 bases, with 15 bases sitting between them. The CDR3 is 14 residues long. This CDR3 is CASSLKDGGDKLFF. CDR3 coding DNA: TGTGCCAGCAGTTTAAAGGACGGAGGGGATAAACTGTTTTTT.